This TCR beta chain derives from a study of blood T cell repertoires in COVID-19 (dated by TCRdb to 2018 to 2021). Context from the whole study: Samples covering the acute and convalescent phases of COVID-19 were provided by collaborators in the United States, Italy and Spain. The samples were drawn from two sources: the first 160 participants of the ongoing ImmuneRACE study, and fewer than 1,500 subjects contributed by 6 global collaborators. Subjects who had been exposed to COVID-19, were actively infected with it, or had recovered from it provided the deeply sampled blood TCRbeta repertoires that made up the dataset. The repertoires were released in a freely available public database intended as a resource for research on the immune response to SARS-CoV-2. HLA class I and class II types, where available, came from metadata supplied by the sample provider rather than from assay-based typing. The prospective study material was composed of cDNA or gDNA derived from T cells, B-cell-depleted T cells, or PBMCs. A de-identified subject ID, COVID-19 status, age in years and sex were almost always included in the sample metadata.

Enrolling through a virtual design, the prospective study's participants ranged in age from roughly 18 to 90 years and lived across 24 United States geographic areas. In the prospective study, cohorts were assigned on the basis of participant-reported clinical history obtained from a screening survey and a study questionnaire. In the prospective study, whole blood, serum and a nasopharyngeal or oropharyngeal swab were collected from each participant by mobile phlebotomists. Participants in the prospective study had the option to provide additional blood draws and questionnaires over an approximately 2-month period. Prospective study blood samples were shipped either frozen or at room temperature before DNA extraction. TCRbeta CDR3 regions were amplified from genomic DNA by means of the immunoSEQ Assay, a bias-controlled multiplex PCR. The source study handled its data this way. Nucleated cell counts per sample were estimated from amplification of reference gene primers within the assay. To quantify the absolute abundance of each unique TCRbeta CDR3 rearrangement, sequence reads were collapsed and filtered. Productive Simpson clonality was computed per sample as the square root of Simpson's diversity index over productive rearrangements. In its TCRdb copy, this immuneACCESS table keeps in-frame sequences only and misses some clones. Where compared with another copy, unresolved V genes explain less than half of these, and the others have no known cause. For V, J and clone size, that table is used; D and trimming come from the DNA. Counted in this sample were approximately 220,000 clones; approximately 83% of them appeared once. The ten biggest clones cover about 1.3% of the sample.

V has 2 bases trimmed and J has 4 bases trimmed; junction bases matching no gene number 10. CDR1 and CDR2 were assigned from the germline V gene (reference sequence) as LGHDT and YNNKEL. The CDR3, cysteine through phenylalanine, is 16 amino acids long. The CDR3 DNA has 48 bases and is translated from base 1. Points the paper makes about the study in general: The quantity of clinical and demographic metadata differed by source and by participant and was supplied without curation.

With regard to this clone: Its binding antigen is unknown. Base quality data are lacking; no much larger clone is found one base away.

The specimen sequenced was PBMCs or T cells enriched from blood (not recorded which). The sequence was obtained from a woman in her thirties or forties with acute COVID-19. Recombination joined TRBV3-1 (or the pseudogene TRBV3-2) with TRBJ1-2; 7 bases in the middle match TRBD1. The encoded CDR3 is CASSQFGTDQFYGYTF. The base sequence is TGTGCCAGCAGCCAATTTGGGACAGATCAATTCTATGGCTACACCTTC.